This T cell receptor (beta chain) was documented in a study of identical twins. The CDR3 covers 14 residues. Trimming took 5 bases from V and 8 from J, leaving 14 bases between them. CDR1 is SGHRS, CDR2 YFSETQ, per germline. TCRdb reanalysed the 5' RACE reads using MiXCR and keeps one entry per CDR3 protein. Seen here are more than 350,000 distinct CDR3 sequences, roughly 9% observed once, and the top ten hold under 9.5%. This chain joins TRBV5-1 and TRBJ1-6; no reliable D call. This TCR came from a woman aged 45-65 years in good health. Sequencing input: naive T cells sorted from blood. CDR3 nucleotides: TGCGCCAGCAGACTAGGGTTGTTGGATTCACCCCTCCACTTT. As protein: CASRLGLLDSPLHF. The whole variable domain, filled in from reference TRBV5-1 and TRBJ1-6, reads KAGVTQTPRYLIKTRGQQVTLSCSPISGHRSVSWYQQTPGQGLQFLFEYFSETQRNKGNFPGRFSGRQFSNSRSEMNVSTLELGDSALYLCASRLGLLDSPLHFGNGTRLTVT.